The 23 T cell receptor beta chains below come from one sample, sequenced in a study of regulatory T cells in long-lasting Graves disease. CDR3-region Arm-PCR and iRepertoire HTBI primers produced the TCR beta libraries. TCRdb passed the multiplex PCR reads through MiXCR, listing each CDR3 protein once. This table holds around 340,000 distinct CDR3 sequences, roughly a fifth found once. Time point specified: persistent/refractory GD, antithyroid drugs over 5 years with positive TRAb. From PBMCs, RNA was extracted and then used to make the TCR library. Sequencing was performed on peripheral blood mononuclear cells (PBMCs), taken when the disease was refractory, from a patient treated with antithyroid drugs. Source of these receptors: a female donor with Graves disease.

This clonotype has only a few counts. The rearrangement joins TRBV28 to TRBJ2-3, with TRBD2 identical over 8 bases. The germline gives CDR1 MDHEN, CDR2 SYDVKM. Losses at the gene ends were 7 bases for V and 2 bases for J; bases not matched to a gene: 17. The CDR3 is 18 amino acids. The CDR3 here is CASTSGGGQPLPTDTQYF. The CDR3 DNA sequence: TGTGCCAGCACCTCCGGGGGGGGCCAGCCGCTTCCCACAGATACGCAGTATTTT.

The table lists this clonotype with many counts. The rearrangement joins TRBV20-1 to TRBJ1-2, with D possibly TRBD1 on 5 matching bases. CDR3 length: 14 amino acids. Germline CDR1 reads DFQATT; CDR2 reads SNEGSKA (reference sequence). Trimming left V 7 bases short and J 3 bases short, with 18 bases between. The CDR3 is CSVTNPGLDYGYTF. The CDR3 DNA is TGCAGTGTAACGAACCCGGGGCTGGACTATGGCTACACCTTC.

In its sample, this clonotype was seen many times. The genes are TRBV7-8 and TRBJ1-2, with a weak D call TRBD1 (6 bases). The germline V and J ends were trimmed by 1 base and 4 bases, with 13 bases remaining between them. This CDR3 is built from 15 residues. The germline CDR1 and CDR2 sequences are SGHVS and FQNEAQ. Here the CDR3 reads CASSLGAQGTYGYTF. The CDR3 coding sequence is TGTGCCAGCAGCTTAGGGGCACAGGGTACCTATGGCTACACCTTC.

This clonotype occurred a few times. The chain combines TRBV7-2 with TRBJ1-2; D gene unclear. The germline V gene encodes CDR1 SGHTA and CDR2 FQGNSA. Deletions cut 3 bases from V and 0 bases from J, with 11 bases between. This CDR3 is 15 amino acids long. Here the CDR3 reads CASSLTREANYGYTF. For the CDR3, the DNA is TGTGCCAGCAGCTTGACGCGCGAGGCTAACTATGGCTACACCTTC.

This clonotype was picked up many times. This chain links TRBV28 with TRBJ1-1, with D perhaps matching TRBD1 (6 bases). Germline CDR1 and CDR2: MDHEN and SYDVKM. The CDR3 runs 14 residues. Trimming shortened V by 3 bases and J by 7 bases, and 15 bases separated the two germline ends. CDR3 protein: CASSFRRTELEAFF. The CDR3 nucleotides read TGTGCCAGCAGTTTCCGCCGGACAGAACTTGAAGCTTTCTTT.

This clonotype was seen more than once but under ten times. The J gene is TRBJ1-4, the V gene TRBV30; TRBD1 agrees at 11 bases. Germline trimming cut 4 bases from V and 8 bases from J; bases unmatched to any gene: 12. Germline loops: CDR1 GTSNPN, CDR2 SVGIG (reference sequence). The CDR3 is 16 amino acids. CDR3 loop: CAWTPWDRGRFEKLFF. CDR3 sequence (DNA): TGTGCCTGGACCCCGTGGGACAGGGGGAGGTTCGAAAAACTGTTTTTT. The complete variable domain, with remaining parts taken from reference TRBV30 and TRBJ1-4, reads SQTIHQWPATLVQPVGSPLSLECTVEGTSNPNLYWYRQAAGRGLQLLFYSVGIGQISSEVPQNLSASRPQDRQFILSSKKLLLSDSGFYLCAWTPWDRGRFEKLFFGSGTQLSVL.

The rearrangement links TRBV19 to TRBJ1-2; D call uncertain. The germline CDR1 and CDR2 sequences are LNHDA and SQIVND (reference sequence). Trimming stripped 6 bases from V and 2 bases from J, with 10 bases between. This CDR3 contains 13 residues. CDR3 residues: CASSRPSNYGYTF. The CDR3 DNA sequence: TGTGCCAGTAGCCGACCCTCCAACTATGGCTACACCTTC.

V gene TRBV29-1 combines with J gene TRBJ2-2, with TRBD1 as a possible D gene (6 bases). The CDR3 is 14 amino acids. V shed 7 bases and J shed 1 base, with 13 bases lying between them. Germline CDR1 is SQVTM and CDR2 is ANQGSEA. The CDR3 region has the DNA TGCAGCGGGACGAGGGGGATGAACACCGGGGAGCTGTTTTTT. This gives the protein CSGTRGMNTGELFF.

This chain uses TRBV10-2 with TRBJ2-7, with D perhaps matching TRBD1 or TRBD2 (5 bases each). The length of the CDR3 is 14 residues. The germline CDR1 and CDR2 sequences are WSHSY and SAAADI. Trimming shortened V by 2 bases and J by 2 bases, and 10 bases separated the two germline ends. In nucleotides, the CDR3 is TGCGCCAGCAGTGAGAGGGGACCAACCTACGAGCAGTACTTC. This encodes CASSERGPTYEQYF.

A word on this clonotype: At one end, the junction sequence differs from germline, possibly due to a read error. The rearrangement links TRBV27 to TRBJ1-4, with a possible D match to TRBD1 (6 bases). Germline V gene lookup returns CDR1 MNHEY and CDR2 SMNVEV (reference sequence). The CDR3 has 14 amino acids. The CDR3 is CAGSWTATNEKLFF. The CDR3 DNA reads TGTGCCGGCAGTTGGACAGCAACTAATGAAAAACTGTTTTTT.

This clonotype was picked up many times. The chain joins TRBV28 to TRBJ1-4; D is possibly TRBD1 (6 bases). The CDR3 sequence is 15 residues long. Looked up from germline, CDR1 is MDHEN and CDR2 is SYDVKM. The ends were cut back, 6 bases at V and 1 base at J, with 12 bases in the middle. The DNA for the CDR3 is TGTGCCAGCAGCGGGCGAGGGGGAACTAATGAAAAACTGTTTTTT. Its translation: CASSGRGGTNEKLFF.

This clonotype was detected a few times. This chain links TRBV29-1 with TRBJ1-1; 8 bases map to TRBD1. J gave up 4 bases and V 5 bases, and 15 bases lay outside the gene matches. CDR3 length: 16 residues. Germline lookup yields CDR1 SQVTM and CDR2 ANQGSEA. As DNA, the CDR3 is TGCAGCGTTTGTTTGGGGAACAGGGGGATAGGCACTGAAGCTTTCTTT. This sequence encodes CSVCLGNRGIGTEAFF.

V gene TRBV10-2 combines with J gene TRBJ2-5; TRBD2 agrees at 8 bases. The CDR3 is made up of 15 amino acids. Per the germline V gene, CDR1 is WSHSY and CDR2 is SAAADI. V trimming: 5 bases; J trimming: 4 bases; junction bases outside the gene matches: 9. The CDR3 coding sequence is TGCGCCAGCAGTCGCTCTAGCGGGCGGAGAGAGACCCAGTACTTC. Protein: CASSRSSGRRETQYF.

The chain is built from TRBV11-2 and TRBJ1-4; 10 positions agree with TRBD1. CDR1 and CDR2 (germline): SGHAT, FQNNGV. CDR3 length: 15 amino acids. With V trimmed by 5 bases and J by 11 bases, 11 bases remained unmatched. CDR3 loop: CASSPGTGVVVKLFF. Here the CDR3 DNA reads TGTGCCAGCAGCCCCGGGACAGGGGTTGTGGTGAAACTGTTTTTT.

The rearrangement joins TRBV6-1 to TRBJ1-2; a possible D gene is TRBD1 (5 bases). The CDR3 covers 13 residues. CDR1 and CDR2 (germline): MNHNS, SASEGT. V was cut by 5 bases and J by 11 bases, with 18 bases left in between. CDR3 nucleotides: TGTGCCAGCAGTAGCCCGGGACGGTCTTTTTACACCTTC. Translation: CASSSPGRSFYTF.

This clonotype was counted only a few times. The chain joins TRBV10-3 to TRBJ2-5, with 12 bases lining up with TRBD2. This CDR3 has 15 amino acids. Germline V CDR1 and CDR2: ENHRY, SYGVKD. The trim removed 0 bases at V and 5 bases at J, leaving 1 base unmatched. CDR3 bases: TGTGCCATCAGTGAGTCAGGACTAGCGGGGGAGACCCAGTACTTC. Protein sequence: CAISESGLAGETQYF.

This clonotype was counted a few times. Just one base apart from a much larger clone, this may be a read error. The chain has TRBV2 and TRBJ2-5; D call uncertain. CDR3 length: 11 amino acids. The germline V gene encodes CDR1 SNHLY and CDR2 FYNNEI. The CDR3 protein is CASSGSEIQYF. The CDR3 nucleotides are TGTGCCAGCAGTGGATCGGAGATCCAGTACTTC.

This clonotype has just a few counts. The chain combines TRBV3-1 with TRBJ2-1; 9 bases match TRBD2. The CDR3 has 15 residues. Looked up from germline, CDR1 is LGHDT and CDR2 is YNNKEL (reference sequence). After removal of 0 bases from V and 5 bases from J, the junction contained 2 bases not matched to a gene. The DNA for the CDR3 is TGTGCCAGCAGCCAAGATCTAGCGGGAAACAATGAGCAGTTCTTC. Translated: CASSQDLAGNNEQFF.

The V gene is TRBV6-4, the J gene TRBJ2-7; D remains ambiguous. There are 12 residues in the CDR3. Germline-derived CDR1 and CDR2 are MRHNA and SNTAGT. The V and J ends lost 10 bases and 2 bases respectively, with 12 bases between them. The CDR3 spells CATRTETYEQYF. DNA of the CDR3: TGTGCCACAAGGACGGAAACCTACGAGCAGTACTTC.

This clonotype was found many times. This chain joins TRBV3-1 and TRBJ1-2; perhaps TRBD1 as D (6 bases). The V gene lost 0 bases and the J gene lost 3 bases, with 11 bases spanning the gap. Germline V gene lookup returns CDR1 LGHDT and CDR2 YNNKEL (reference sequence). The CDR3 is made up of 15 amino acids. The CDR3 DNA reads TGTGCCAGCAGCCAAGAGGCCGGGGGGCACTATGGCTACACCTTC. Translation: CASSQEAGGHYGYTF.

This clonotype was picked up one time. The rearrangement uses TRBV2 and TRBJ2-1; D possibly matches TRBD1 or TRBD2 (6 bases each). CDR1 is SNHLY and CDR2 is FYNNEI in the germline V gene. The CDR3 runs 13 residues. V was clipped by 4 bases and J by 8 bases, with 12 bases between them. The CDR3 spells CASSVGGRHEQFF. In DNA form, the CDR3 reads TGTGCCAGCAGTGTGGGGGGCCGCCATGAGCAGTTCTTC.

V is TRBV19 and J is TRBJ1-5; D is undetermined. Germline V gives CDR1 LNHDA, CDR2 SQIVND (reference sequence). CDR3 length: 13 residues. V was clipped by 7 bases and J by 0 bases, with 7 bases between them. In DNA form, the CDR3 reads TGTGCCAGTACACGTCATAGCAATCAGCCCCAGCATTTT. It codes for CASTRHSNQPQHF.

In its sample, this clonotype was seen a few times. A much larger clone lies a single base off, so this may be a read error. The genes are TRBV7-3 and TRBJ1-2; 8 positions agree with TRBD1. The CDR3 totals 15 residues. The V gene's germline CDR1 is SGHTA and CDR2 FQGTGA. The CDR3 bases are TGTGCCAGCAGCTCTAGCTCGACAGGGGAAAATGGCTGCACCTTC. Translation: CASSSSSTGENGCTF.